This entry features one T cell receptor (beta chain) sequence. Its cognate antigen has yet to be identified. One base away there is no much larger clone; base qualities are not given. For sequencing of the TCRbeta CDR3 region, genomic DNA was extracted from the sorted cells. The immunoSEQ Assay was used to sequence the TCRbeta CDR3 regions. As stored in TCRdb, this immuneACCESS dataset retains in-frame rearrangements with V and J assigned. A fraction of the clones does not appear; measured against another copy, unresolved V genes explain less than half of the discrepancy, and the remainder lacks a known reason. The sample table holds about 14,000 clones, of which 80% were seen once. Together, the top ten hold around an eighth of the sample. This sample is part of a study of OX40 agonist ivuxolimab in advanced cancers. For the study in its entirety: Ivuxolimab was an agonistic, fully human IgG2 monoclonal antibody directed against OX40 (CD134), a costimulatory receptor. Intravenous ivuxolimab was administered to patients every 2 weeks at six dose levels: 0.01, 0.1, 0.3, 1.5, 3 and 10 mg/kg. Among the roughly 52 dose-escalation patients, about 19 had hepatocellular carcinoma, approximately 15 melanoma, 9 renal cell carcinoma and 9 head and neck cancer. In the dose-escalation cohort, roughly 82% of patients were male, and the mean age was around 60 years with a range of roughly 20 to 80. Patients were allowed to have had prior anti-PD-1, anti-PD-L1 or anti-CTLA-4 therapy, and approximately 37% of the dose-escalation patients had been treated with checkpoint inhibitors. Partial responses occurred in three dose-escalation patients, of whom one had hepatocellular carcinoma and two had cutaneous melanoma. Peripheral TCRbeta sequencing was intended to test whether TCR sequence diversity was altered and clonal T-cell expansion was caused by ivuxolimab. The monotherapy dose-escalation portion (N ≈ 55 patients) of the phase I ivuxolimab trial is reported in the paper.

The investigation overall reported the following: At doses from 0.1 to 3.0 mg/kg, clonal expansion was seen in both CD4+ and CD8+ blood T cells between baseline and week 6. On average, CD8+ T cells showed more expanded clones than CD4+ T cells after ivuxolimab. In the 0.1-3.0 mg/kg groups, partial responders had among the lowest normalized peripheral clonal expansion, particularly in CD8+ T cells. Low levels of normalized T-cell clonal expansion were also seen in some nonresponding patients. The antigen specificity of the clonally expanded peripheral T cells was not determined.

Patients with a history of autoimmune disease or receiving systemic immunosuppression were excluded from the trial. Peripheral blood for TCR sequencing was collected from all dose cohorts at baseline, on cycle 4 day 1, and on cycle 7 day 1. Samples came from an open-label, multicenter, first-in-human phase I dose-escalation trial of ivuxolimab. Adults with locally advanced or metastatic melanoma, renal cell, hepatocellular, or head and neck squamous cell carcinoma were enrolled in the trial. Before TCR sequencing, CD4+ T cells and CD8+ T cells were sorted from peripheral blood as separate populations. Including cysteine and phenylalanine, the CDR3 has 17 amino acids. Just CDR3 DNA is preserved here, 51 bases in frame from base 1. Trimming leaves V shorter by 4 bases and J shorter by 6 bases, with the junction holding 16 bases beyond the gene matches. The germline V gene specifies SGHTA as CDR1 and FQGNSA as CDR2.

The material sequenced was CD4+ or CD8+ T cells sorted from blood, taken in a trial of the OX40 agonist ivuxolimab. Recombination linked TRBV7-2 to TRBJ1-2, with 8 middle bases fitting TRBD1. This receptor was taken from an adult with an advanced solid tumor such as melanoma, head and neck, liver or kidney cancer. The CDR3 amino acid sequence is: CASSSHTGQVFRDGYTF. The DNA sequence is TGTGCCAGCAGCTCACATACGGGACAGGTCTTCCGCGATGGCTACACCTTC.